This TCR beta chain was obtained from a study of cytomegalovirus exposure and HLA in healthy donors. The CDR3 totals 14 residues. Germline CDR1 LNHNV, CDR2 YYDKDF (reference sequence). The V end lost 4 bases, the J end lost 0 bases, and 9 bases lay between the germline ends. Whole-study results and caveats: Researchers reported in a later analysis that a missense DCLRE1C variant was tied to TCR beta V- and J-gene trimming. When the data were analyzed later, several of the most significant clusters appeared to be linked to common viral pathogens. Diagnosis of cytomegalovirus status made by the classifier reportedly showed high specificity and sensitivity. In a later analysis, specific HLA alleles were associated with 15,000 to 20,000 TCR beta sequences at a 0.05 false discovery rate.

About this clone: Its antigen is currently unknown.

It was with 60 Vbeta and 13 Jbeta primers that the PCR ran. Repertoires were generated with immunoSEQ multiplex PCR, while TCRdb's copy carries only in-frame clones and drops some. This table holds some 85,000 clones, about 81% found once. Sequencing used PBMCs. The receptor comes from a woman aged 50 to 65 in good health and CMV-seronegative. This chain links TRBV15 with TRBJ1-1, with a weak D call TRBD1 (6 bases). The CDR3 sequence is CATSKDRLNTEAFF. CDR3 in DNA: TGTGCCACCAGCAAGGACAGACTGAACACTGAAGCTTTCTTT.